The rows below give T cell receptor beta chains drawn from one sample of a study of regulatory T cells in long-lasting Graves disease. TCRdb called the multiplex PCR reads again in MiXCR, with one record for every CDR3 protein. The repertoire consists of about 660,000 distinct CDR3 sequences, with around 30% occurring once and the leading ten covering under 50%. Material: peripheral blood mononuclear cells (PBMCs), obtained when the disease was refractory, from a patient treated with antithyroid drugs. The receptors derive from a female donor with Graves disease. Each CDR3 is given without its conserved first and last residue.

J gene: TRBJ2-7; V gene: TRBV6-1; CDR3 protein: ASSPYARTEQY
J gene: TRBJ2-2; V gene: TRBV20-1; CDR3 protein: SATARDPNTGELF
J gene: TRBJ1-6; V gene: TRBV5-1; CDR3 protein: ASSLGLVDSPLH
J gene: TRBJ1-2; V gene: TRBV19; CDR3 protein: ASQYGADYGYT
J gene: TRBJ1-1; V gene: TRBV11-2; CDR3 protein: ASSWRTGLNTEAF
J gene: TRBJ2-4; V gene: TRBV2; CDR3 protein: ASRPRLARPNIQY
J gene: TRBJ1-2; V gene: TRBV18; CDR3 protein: ASARTGANYGYT
J gene: TRBJ2-7; V gene: TRBV11-2; CDR3 protein: ASSLASGPSYEQY
J gene: TRBJ1-1; V gene: TRBV27; CDR3 protein: ASSLEQGGRTEAF
J gene: TRBJ2-5; V gene: TRBV20-1; CDR3 protein: SARDRQGAVQETQY
J gene: TRBJ2-7; V gene: TRBV27; CDR3 protein: ASSGQGTAFYEQY
J gene: TRBJ2-1; V gene: TRBV6-1; CDR3 protein: ASSGLAGGAEQF
J gene: TRBJ1-1; V gene: TRBV12-3/TRBV12-4; CDR3 protein: ASNFQTGNTEAF
J gene: TRBJ1-3; V gene: TRBV20-1; CDR3 protein: SGVGGSSGNTIY
J gene: TRBJ1-5; V gene: TRBV6-2/TRBV6-3; CDR3 protein: ASSYGVEQPQH
J gene: TRBJ1-1; V gene: TRBV2; CDR3 protein: ASRPTVVTEAF
J gene: TRBJ1-1; V gene: TRBV5-1; CDR3 protein: ASSLDVVTEAF
J gene: TRBJ1-3; V gene: TRBV7-8; CDR3 protein: ASSLGSGLGNTIY
J gene: TRBJ2-2; V gene: TRBV10-2; CDR3 protein: ASRTAGANGELF
J gene: TRBJ2-4; V gene: TRBV5-1; CDR3 protein: ASSLTQAKNIQY
J gene: TRBJ1-1; V gene: TRBV5-1; CDR3 protein: ASSLEPGREAF
J gene: TRBJ2-5; V gene: TRBV30; CDR3 protein: AWKSGTNQETQY
J gene: TRBJ1-2; V gene: TRBV20-1; CDR3 protein: SATRDANGYT
J gene: TRBJ1-1; V gene: TRBV19; CDR3 protein: ASSIGIQTGRTEAF
J gene: TRBJ1-3; V gene: TRBV5-1; CDR3 protein: ASSSEVPSGNTIY
J gene: TRBJ1-4; V gene: TRBV28; CDR3 protein: ASSFTDRASNEKLF
J gene: TRBJ1-1; V gene: TRBV5-6; CDR3 protein: ASSSREEAF
J gene: TRBJ1-4; V gene: TRBV5-1; CDR3 protein: ASSLEIRDANEKLF
J gene: TRBJ2-5; V gene: TRBV25-1; CDR3 protein: ASSETVLGQETQY
J gene: TRBJ2-7; V gene: TRBV13; CDR3 protein: ASSSHLGGSYEQY
J gene: TRBJ1-1; V gene: TRBV10-1; CDR3 protein: ARVIPTGTNNTEAF
J gene: TRBJ2-5; V gene: TRBV7-3; CDR3 protein: ASSLGGFEETQY
J gene: TRBJ1-5; V gene: TRBV10-2; CDR3 protein: ASSEVPGGNQPQH
J gene: TRBJ1-5; V gene: TRBV9; CDR3 protein: ASSVGPGRNQPQH
J gene: TRBJ1-4; V gene: TRBV12-3/TRBV12-4; CDR3 protein: ASSPRQGSGEKLF
J gene: TRBJ1-1; V gene: TRBV12-3/TRBV12-4; CDR3 protein: ASSFQGRSEAF
J gene: TRBJ1-1; V gene: TRBV6-5; CDR3 protein: ASSSSRLNTEAF
J gene: TRBJ2-7; V gene: TRBV18; CDR3 protein: ASSPIGQSYEQY
J gene: TRBJ2-6; V gene: TRBV5-1; CDR3 protein: ASSLEGGSGANVLT
J gene: TRBJ1-2; V gene: TRBV11-2; CDR3 protein: ASSIVGRSGYT
J gene: TRBJ1-2; V gene: TRBV30; CDR3 protein: AWSAGTGNGYT
J gene: TRBJ1-2; V gene: TRBV9; CDR3 protein: ASSGLIYGYT
J gene: TRBJ1-1; V gene: TRBV29-1; CDR3 protein: SVGNRNTEAF
J gene: TRBJ1-2; V gene: TRBV29-1; CDR3 protein: SVRHRDNYGYT
J gene: TRBJ1-1; V gene: TRBV7-9; CDR3 protein: ASSLVGGGLQAAAF
J gene: TRBJ2-7; V gene: TRBV18; CDR3 protein: ASSPSGSEQY
J gene: TRBJ2-2; V gene: TRBV27; CDR3 protein: ASSPTPRDRTTIHNTGELF
J gene: TRBJ1-1; V gene: TRBV11-2; CDR3 protein: ASSYLGLNTEAF
J gene: TRBJ1-2; V gene: TRBV18; CDR3 protein: ASSPERQGLYGYT
J gene: TRBJ1-2; V gene: TRBV6-5; CDR3 protein: ASTYEGSYGYT
J gene: TRBJ2-5; V gene: TRBV27; CDR3 protein: ATRNGARRETQY
J gene: TRBJ1-6; V gene: TRBV30; CDR3 protein: AWSVSAGNSPLH
J gene: TRBJ1-1; V gene: TRBV7-9; CDR3 protein: ASSPTEGTEAF
J gene: TRBJ1-5; V gene: TRBV28; CDR3 protein: ASSLPQGRVDQPQH
J gene: TRBJ1-5; V gene: TRBV7-2; CDR3 protein: ASSLGTGSGHSNQPQH
J gene: TRBJ1-1; V gene: TRBV12-3/TRBV12-4; CDR3 protein: ASSQGQKRAF
J gene: TRBJ2-2; V gene: TRBV7-3; CDR3 protein: ASSPGLAGVNTGELF
J gene: TRBJ1-5; V gene: TRBV6-1; CDR3 protein: ASVDSSNQPQH
J gene: TRBJ1-2; V gene: TRBV12-3/TRBV12-4; CDR3 protein: ASSLAGRESGYT
J gene: TRBJ2-7; V gene: TRBV27; CDR3 protein: ASSPGDFGEQY